These T cell receptor beta chains were read from a single sample in a study of technical replicates of blood from a few donors. Clones were sequenced by immunoSEQ multiplex PCR, and TCRdb holds only the in-frame ones, with some missing. The sample has roughly 76,000 clones, roughly 92% seen once. The sample comprised T cells isolated from PBMCs. Receptors were obtained from a human donor in good health. CDR3s include the opening cysteine and the closing phenylalanine or tryptophan. Fields, in order: V gene, clone size, J gene, D gene, CDR3 DNA, CDR3 protein. The D gene is left open where the match is weak. Clone size is shown for a subset of rows, as once, few, many or a class of expanded clone.

TRBV28	.	TRBJ2-1	TRBD1	TGTGCCAGCAGTTCGAACCCGGACAGGCGGGCTGGGAATGAGCAGTTCTTC	CASSSNPDRRAGNEQFF
TRBV5-1	.	TRBJ2-2	.	TGCGCCAGCAGTGCAGGGTTTTCGAACACCGGGGAGCTGTTTTTT	CASSAGFSNTGELFF
TRBV6-6	.	TRBJ2-1	TRBD2	TGTGCCAGCAGTGCACTAGCGGGGGTGAATGAGCAGTTCTTC	CASSALAGVNEQFF
TRBV28	.	TRBJ2-1	TRBD2	TGTGCCAGCAGTTTCTTGGCGGGAGGCGTCGATGAGCAGTTCTTC	CASSFLAGGVDEQFF
TRBV5-1	once	TRBJ1-4	.	TGCGCCAGCAGCCCGGGGGGCAACCTAATGGAAAAACTGTTTTTT	CASSPGGNLMEKLFF
TRBV5-4	.	TRBJ1-3	.	TGTGCCAGCAGCTTGGACAGGGCTGGAAACACCATATATTTT	CASSLDRAGNTIYF
TRBV5-4	.	TRBJ1-2	.	TGTGCCAGCAGGGGTACAGGGAGAGGATATGGCTACACCTTC	CASRGTGRGYGYTF
TRBV27	.	TRBJ2-7	TRBD2	TGTGCCAGCAGTCCACTCACTTTGCGGGAGACCTACGAGCAGTACTTC	CASSPLTLRETYEQYF
TRBV11-2	.	TRBJ1-4	.	TGTGCCAGCAGCCCCCACAAAGATCGACAGGAACAACGAAAAACGGTGTTTTTT	CASSPHKDRQEQRKTVFF
TRBV11-3	.	TRBJ1-1	TRBD1	TGTGCCAGCAGCTTAGGTGACAGGGTACGGATGGGCACTGAAGCTTTCTTT	CASSLGDRVRMGTEAFF
TRBV9	.	TRBJ2-5	TRBD1	TGTGCCAGCAGCGTAGGGGCAGGGGGCGTTGAGACCCAGTACTTC	CASSVGAGGVETQYF
TRBV5-1	few	TRBJ1-2	.	TGCGCCAGCAGAACAGAACCCTCTAATGGCTACACCTTC	CASRTEPSNGYTF
TRBV7-8	.	TRBJ2-7	.	TGTGCCAGCAGCTCCCCCAGAGGGGGGGCAACCTACGAGCAGTACTTC	CASSSPRGGATYEQYF
TRBV5-5	.	TRBJ1-6	.	TGTGCCAGCAGCTTCCTAATATCAAGTTATTCACCCCTCCACTTT	CASSFLISSYSPLHF
TRBV27	once	TRBJ2-7	TRBD2	TGTGCCAGCAGTTCCCCTAGCGGGGGAGCCTACGAGCAGTACTTC	CASSSPSGGAYEQYF
TRBV6-5	.	TRBJ1-2	.	TGTGCCAGCAGTTACTCTCCGAGGGGGGGCGAGGGCTACACCTTC	CASSYSPRGGEGYTF
TRBV5-1	once	TRBJ1-3	.	TGCGCCAGCAGCTTCTTTCCACCCCGCGTCGGGGTAGTGGCTGGAAACACCATATATTTT	CASSFFPPRVGVVAGNTIYF
TRBV7-9	.	TRBJ2-7	TRBD2	TGTGCCAGCAGCCCCGGGACTAGCGGGAGGGGGCCAACCTACGAGCAGTACTTC	CASSPGTSGRGPTYEQYF
TRBV6-5	.	TRBJ1-5	TRBD1	TGTGCCAGCAGTCAAGGACAGGGAGGGAGTCAGCCCCAGCATTTT	CASSQGQGGSQPQHF
TRBV21-1	.	TRBJ2-7	.	TGTGCCAGCAGCAAAGATGGTAGGAGGCGGGAGGGTTTAACATCGGGGTCTCACGAGCAGTACTTC	CASSKDGRRREGLTSGSHEQYF
TRBV9	.	TRBJ1-2	.	TGTGCCAGCTCCACGAGTTCCGGGGAGTACGGCTACACCTTC	CASSTSSGEYGYTF
TRBV5-1	.	TRBJ1-2	.	TGCGCCAGCAGCTTGGCCGCCAGTTACCTCTATGGCTACACCTTC	CASSLAASYLYGYTF
TRBV29-1	.	TRBJ2-7	TRBD1	TGCAGCGCGGACAGGCTCTACGAGCAGTACTTC	CSADRLYEQYF
TRBV7-9	.	TRBJ2-1	TRBD2	TGTGCCAGCAGTAAAGCGGGACCCTCGAGGGATGAGCAGTTCTTC	CASSKAGPSRDEQFF
TRBV27	.	TRBJ2-1	TRBD2	TGTGCCAGCAGTTTACTAGCGGGTGTTGAGCAGTTCTTC	CASSLLAGVEQFF
TRBV5-6	.	TRBJ1-2	.	TGTGCCAGCAGGGGGACACAGAACTATGGCTACACCTTC	CASRGTQNYGYTF
TRBV7-9	.	TRBJ1-2	.	TGTGCCAGCAAGCTTAGATCGGCTGGGGGCGAGGGCTACACCTTC	CASKLRSAGGEGYTF
TRBV7-9	.	TRBJ1-6	.	TGTGCCAGCAGCCCGGGTGCTCTCGGTTCACCCCTCCACTTT	CASSPGALGSPLHF
TRBV7-6	.	TRBJ2-2	TRBD2	TGTGCCAGCAGCTTCGGCGGGGGGCACAGCGGGGAGCTGTTTTTT	CASSFGGGHSGELFF
TRBV6-5	.	TRBJ1-2	TRBD1	TGTGCCAGCAGTTACGGGACAGGGGGGAGTTATGGCTACACCTTC	CASSYGTGGSYGYTF
TRBV7-2	.	TRBJ2-5	.	TGTGCCAGCAGCTTAGTTGGGGGCGAGACCCAGTACTTC	CASSLVGGETQYF
TRBV7-2	.	TRBJ1-1	TRBD1	TGTGCCAGCAGCTGGGGACAGGGAAAGAGGAGGAACACTGAAGCTTTCTTT	CASSWGQGKRRNTEAFF
TRBV11-2	.	TRBJ2-3	TRBD1	TGTGCCAGCAGCTCTATACAGGGGCCAGCACAGGATACGCAGTATTTT	CASSSIQGPAQDTQYF
TRBV2	.	TRBJ2-5	.	TGTGCCAGCAGGCCATCTCGGGAGACCCAGTACTTC	CASRPSRETQYF
TRBV5-6	.	TRBJ1-2	.	TGTGCCAGCAGCTTCGCTACAGGGAACTATGGCTACACCTTC	CASSFATGNYGYTF
TRBV5-5	.	TRBJ1-1	.	TGTGCCAGCAACATGGACAGACCTTATGAAGCTTTCTTT	CASNMDRPYEAFF
TRBV7-2	.	TRBJ2-1	TRBD2	TGTGCCAGCAGCACCGATAGCGGGAGATACAATGAGCAGTTCTTC	CASSTDSGRYNEQFF
TRBV9	.	TRBJ2-3	.	TGTGCCAGCAGCGGGATCCCTCGGAGGAATACGCAGTATTTT	CASSGIPRRNTQYF
TRBV5-4	.	TRBJ2-7	.	TGTGCCAGCAGCTCCAGGGTCACCTACGAGCAGTACTTC	CASSSRVTYEQYF
TRBV6-1	.	TRBJ2-2	TRBD1	TGTGCCAGCAGATCCGGACAGGGGGGTACCGGGGAGCTGTTTTTT	CASRSGQGGTGELFF
TRBV2	.	TRBJ2-7	TRBD1	TGTGCCAGCAGTGAACCCCTAACAGGGGCTGCCTCCTACGAGCAGTACTTC	CASSEPLTGAASYEQYF
TRBV5-1	.	TRBJ2-5	.	TGCGCCAGCAGCTTGGAATTCCGCCAAGAGACCCAGTACTTC	CASSLEFRQETQYF
TRBV28	.	TRBJ2-7	TRBD1	TGTGCCAGCAGTTCAGGGGGCTATACTTACTCCTACGAGCAGTACTTC	CASSSGGYTYSYEQYF
TRBV7-9	.	TRBJ1-5	TRBD1	TGTGCCAGCAGCCAATCCTATCCTTTTGAACAGGGGAACAATCAGCCCCAGCATTTT	CASSQSYPFEQGNNQPQHF
TRBV19	.	TRBJ1-1	.	TGTGCCAGTAGTAAGTTATCGGGGAGCACTGAAGCTTTCTTT	CASSKLSGSTEAFF
TRBV7-9	.	TRBJ2-7	.	TGTGCCAGCAGCTTAAGTAGTTCCCCCTACGAGCAGTACTTC	CASSLSSSPYEQYF
TRBV5-5	.	TRBJ1-2	TRBD1	TGTGCCAGCAGCACCACAGGGGGCGCCTATGGCTACACCTTC	CASSTTGGAYGYTF
TRBV6-5	.	TRBJ2-1	.	TGTGCCAGCAGTTACGGGGGGGCCTCCTACAATGAGCAGTTCTTC	CASSYGGASYNEQFF